The 26 T cell receptor beta chains in this list originate from one sample, sequenced in a study of STAT5B mutations in CD4+ large granular lymphocyte leukemia. This table comes from immunoSEQ multiplex PCR, and its TCRdb copy is limited to in-frame clones, with some not included. The data show nearly 35,000 clones, more than 60% seen once. The sample comprised CD4+ T cells from blood buffy coats. All receptors come from a human donor in good health.

The chain couples TRBV7-9 to TRBJ2-2; unclear D gene. V dropped 1 base and J dropped 4 bases, with 10 bases sitting between them. Germline CDR1 reads SEHNR; CDR2 reads FQNEAQ (reference sequence). The CDR3 length is 15 residues. This chain's CDR3 is CASSLDAALTGELFF. CDR3 in DNA: TGTGCCAGCAGCTTAGACGCGGCTCTCACCGGGGAGCTGTTTTTT.

The chain links TRBV6-5 to TRBJ2-2, with TRBD1 matching 7 bases. Germline lookup yields CDR1 MNHEY and CDR2 SVGAGI. V was pared by 6 bases and J by 8 bases, with 6 bases of the junction left unmatched. CDR3 length: 13 amino acids. The CDR3 is CASRATGAGELFF. The CDR3 nucleotides are TGTGCCAGCAGAGCAACAGGGGCGGGGGAGCTGTTTTTT.

This sequence joins TRBV30 and TRBJ2-5; a weak D match, TRBD2 (6 bases). Trimming left V 3 bases short and J 4 bases short, with 12 bases between. Per the germline V gene, CDR1 is GTSNPN and CDR2 is SVGIG (reference sequence). The CDR3 is 13 amino acids. The CDR3 bases are TGTGCCTGGAGCGGAGGGCGGGGAGAGACCCAGTACTTC. It is translated as CAWSGGRGETQYF.

The chain joins TRBV7-6 to TRBJ2-7; 10 bases fit TRBD1. The CDR3 is made up of 15 amino acids. Germline V gene lookup returns CDR1 SGHVS and CDR2 FNYEAQ. J lost 7 bases, V lost 5 bases, and 11 bases had no gene match. CDR3 region: CASSPRTGGFGEQYF. The CDR3 DNA sequence: TGTGCCAGCAGCCCCCGGACAGGGGGATTTGGAGAGCAGTACTTC.

This chain joins TRBV11-2 and TRBJ2-7; 9 bases agree with TRBD2. Germline loops: CDR1 SGHAT, CDR2 FQNNGV. After removal of 5 bases from V and 6 bases from J, the junction contained 8 bases not matched to a gene. This CDR3 spans 14 amino acids. The chain's CDR3 is CASSLLRTSAEQYF. The CDR3 DNA sequence: TGTGCCAGCAGCCTGTTGAGGACTAGCGCCGAGCAGTACTTC.

There are a few counts of this clone. The gene calls are TRBV27 and TRBJ2-6; D is possibly TRBD2 (5 bases). The CDR3 consists of 18 residues. V lost 2 bases, J lost 0 bases, and 14 bases lay in between. Germline CDR1 and CDR2: MNHEY and SMNVEV (reference sequence). In nucleotides, the CDR3 is TGTGCCAGCAGTTTAGAGGGCGCTCTTGACTCTGGGGCCAACGTCCTGACTTTC. Its protein is CASSLEGALDSGANVLTF.

The CDR3 DNA reads TGCGCCAGCAGCAAAGCAGGGGACGGTAACTATGGCTACACCTTC. Its translation: CASSKAGDGNYGYTF. V gene TRBV4-1 combines with J gene TRBJ1-2; weak D call: TRBD1 (6 bases). Germline assignment: CDR1 MGHRA and CDR2 YSYEKL. This CDR3 has 15 amino acids. The germline V and J ends were trimmed by 5 bases and 1 base, with 14 bases remaining between them.

This clone was recorded only once. The chain employs TRBV5-1 and TRBJ2-2, with D possibly called TRBD1 or TRBD2 (5 bases each). V was shortened by 0 bases and J by 0 bases, with 9 bases between the two germline ends. Germline V CDR1 and CDR2: SGHRS, YFSETQ. The length of the CDR3 is 16 residues. Here the CDR3 reads CASSLAGATNTGELFF. The CDR3 DNA reads as TGCGCCAGCAGCTTGGCCGGGGCAACGAACACCGGGGAGCTGTTTTTT. Looking up the rest from reference TRBV5-1 and TRBJ2-2 gives the full variable domain: KAGVTQTPRYLIKTRGQQVTLSCSPISGHRSVSWYQQTPGQGLQFLFEYFSETQRNKGNFPGRFSGRQFSNSRSEMNVSTLELGDSALYLCASSLAGATNTGELFFGEGSRLTVL.

This clone was counted a few times. J is TRBJ2-2 and V is TRBV5-4; D unresolved. Germline CDR1 is SGHNT and CDR2 is YYREEE (reference sequence). This CDR3 comprises 13 residues. V lost 0 bases and J 3 bases, leaving 3 bases between the germline ends. CDR3 loop: CASSLVHTGELFF. In DNA form, the CDR3 reads TGTGCCAGCAGCTTGGTGCACACCGGGGAGCTGTTTTTT.

Judged by abundance, this clone is medium-sized. The CDR3 is CASSPSGQGSSPLHF. CDR3 in DNA: TGTGCCAGTAGTCCCTCCGGACAGGGGAGTTCACCCCTCCACTTT. This chain connects TRBV19 to TRBJ1-6; 9 nucleotides line up with TRBD1. This CDR3 spans 15 amino acids. J lost 9 bases, V lost 5 bases, and 8 bases had no gene match. Germline assignment: CDR1 LNHDA and CDR2 SQIVND (reference sequence).

The CDR3 sequence is CASSLGQGVYGYTF. CDR3 nucleotide sequence: TGTGCCAGCAGCTTGGGACAGGGGGTCTATGGCTACACCTTC. The chain links TRBV5-4 to TRBJ1-2; 9 nucleotides match TRBD1. From germline, CDR1 is SGHNT and CDR2 YYREEE (reference sequence). V shed 0 bases, J shed 4 bases, and the junction held 1 base outside the gene matches. This CDR3 spans 14 amino acids. Using reference TRBV5-4 and TRBJ1-2 for the parts outside the CDR3, the full variable domain is ETGVTQSPTHLIKTRGQQVTLRCSSQSGHNTVSWYQQALGQGPQFIFQYYREEENGRGNFPPRFSGLQFPNYSSELNVNALELDDSALYLCASSLGQGVYGYTFGSGTRLTVV.

This clone showed up just once. The chain uses TRBV18 and TRBJ2-5; TRBD1 aligns across 7 bases. In germline, CDR1 is KGHSH, CDR2 LQKENI. The CDR3 loop spans 14 amino acids. V gave up 4 bases and J gave up 4 bases; unmatched junction bases: 6. The CDR3 DNA follows: TGTGCCAGCTCACGAACAGGGGTGGGAGAGACCCAGTACTTC. Its translation: CASSRTGVGETQYF.

In its sample, this clone was seen once. The genes are TRBV15 and TRBJ2-3, with 7 bases that match TRBD1. The germline gives CDR1 LNHNV, CDR2 YYDKDF (reference sequence). J gave up 4 bases and V 7 bases, and 11 bases lay outside the gene matches. The CDR3 runs 15 residues. The CDR3 sequence: CATTYDLTGADTQYF. Here the CDR3 DNA reads TGTGCCACCACCTATGATTTAACAGGGGCAGATACGCAGTATTTT.

The chain recombines TRBV7-6 with TRBJ2-5, with D perhaps TRBD1 or TRBD2 (5 bases each). CDR3 length equals 14 residues. Trimming left V 1 base short and J 7 bases short, with 13 bases between. Per the germline V gene, CDR1 is SGHVS and CDR2 is FNYEAQ. The CDR3 sequence: CASSLDWGGTTQYF. CDR3 sequence (DNA): TGTGCCAGCAGCTTAGATTGGGGTGGGACGACCCAGTACTTC.

The CDR3 region is CASSESGAGELFF. In DNA form, the CDR3 reads TGCGCCAGCAGTGAGTCGGGGGCCGGGGAGCTGTTTTTT. The chain links TRBV10-1 to TRBJ2-2; D possibly matches TRBD1 or TRBD2 (5 bases each). CDR3 length: 13 amino acids. Trimming cost V 0 bases and J 6 bases, with 5 bases left between them. The germline V gene encodes CDR1 WNHNN and CDR2 SYGVQD (reference sequence).

The rearrangement links TRBV4-2 to TRBJ2-1, with 11 bases lining up with TRBD2. Germline values: CDR1 LGHNA, CDR2 YNFKEQ. CDR3 length equals 19 residues. V dropped 4 bases and J dropped 1; count of bases not matched to a gene: 12. CDR3 sequence reads: CASSLGSSGGAGSYNEQFF. CDR3 DNA: TGTGCCAGCAGCCTTGGGAGTAGCGGGGGGGCCGGGTCCTACAATGAGCAGTTCTTC.

This clone was recorded once. This sequence joins TRBV4-1 and TRBJ2-7; TRBD2 matches at 10 bases. Germline CDR1 MGHRA, CDR2 YSYEKL. The CDR3 runs to 19 residues. Trimming cost V 3 bases and J 0 bases; bases outside gene matches: 14. The CDR3 coding sequence is TGCGCCAGCAGCCAGAGTAGGGTACTAGCGGGACCAAGCTCCTACGAGCAGTACTTC. This translates into CASSQSRVLAGPSSYEQYF.

The chain links TRBV6-5 to TRBJ2-5, with D perhaps given as TRBD1 or TRBD2 (5 bases each). This CDR3 region has 14 residues. CDR1 and CDR2 (germline): MNHEY, SVGAGI. V shed 4 bases and J shed 5 bases, with 14 bases lying between them. CDR3 sequence: CASSSWDLPETQYF. The CDR3 coding sequence is TGTGCCAGCAGTTCGTGGGACCTGCCTGAGACCCAGTACTTC.

V usage is TRBV5-1 and J usage is TRBJ2-1, with no clear D. The length of the CDR3 is 17 residues. Germline loops: CDR1 SGHRS, CDR2 YFSETQ. V shed 2 bases and J shed 7 bases, with 22 bases lying between them. The CDR3 is CASSFEGTLLPPNEQFF. The CDR3 nucleotides read TGCGCCAGCAGCTTTGAAGGTACCCTCTTGCCGCCAAATGAGCAGTTCTTC.

This chain uses TRBV7-9 with TRBJ2-5; D gene unclear. Germline CDR1 and CDR2: SEHNR and FQNEAQ (reference sequence). The CDR3 contains 12 residues. V lost 5 bases to trimming and J lost 4 bases, with 8 bases between them. The CDR3 DNA reads TGTGCCAGCAGCCCCCTAGGAGAGACCCAGTACTTC. This encodes CASSPLGETQYF. Variable domain in full (rest from reference TRBV7-9 and TRBJ2-5): DTGVSQNPRHKITKRGQNVTFRCDPISEHNRLYWYRQTLGQGPEFLTYFQNEAQLEKSRLLSDRFSAERPKGSFSTLEIQRTEQGDSAMYLCASSPLGETQYFGPGTRLLVL.

This CDR3 is CASSLGRTSGIYEQYF. The CDR3 bases are TGTGCCAGCAGTTTAGGGCGGACTAGCGGGATTTACGAGCAGTACTTC. This rearrangement joins TRBV27 to TRBJ2-7; 12 bases map to TRBD2. With 2 bases clipped from V and 4 bases from J, the junction kept 6 bases outside the gene matches. CDR3 length: 16 amino acids. The germline gives CDR1 MNHEY, CDR2 SMNVEV (reference sequence).

This clone occurred a few times. The chain is built from TRBV5-6 and TRBJ1-1, with D maybe TRBD1 (6 bases). CDR1 is SGHDT, CDR2 YYEEEE, per germline. V dropped 3 bases and J dropped 3 bases, with 21 bases sitting between them. CDR3 size: 17 residues. The CDR3 spells CASSSPAPRGRDTEAFF. The CDR3 DNA sequence: TGTGCCAGCAGCTCTCCGGCGCCCAGGGGCAGGGACACTGAAGCTTTCTTT.

This clone appeared a few times. This chain links TRBV25-1 with TRBJ2-5, with no clear D. CDR1 and CDR2 from the germline V gene are MGHDK and SYGVNS. The CDR3 runs 13 residues. V lost 4 bases and J 0 bases, leaving 6 bases between the germline ends. CDR3 in DNA: TGTGCCAGCAGTGCGTCTTACCAAGAGACCCAGTACTTC. This sequence encodes CASSASYQETQYF.

The chain joins TRBV5-1 to TRBJ2-1; a weak D match, TRBD1 (6 bases). In germline, CDR1 is SGHRS, CDR2 YFSETQ. This CDR3 is built from 15 residues. Trimming stripped 4 bases from V and 6 bases from J, with 17 bases between. CDR3 sequence: CASSIEGVETNEQFF. CDR3 DNA sequence: TGCGCCAGCAGCATAGAGGGGGTCGAGACCAATGAGCAGTTCTTC.

CDR3 residues: CASSHLTSGTAHEQYF. In DNA form, the CDR3 reads TGCGCCAGCAGCCACCTAACTAGCGGGACCGCCCACGAGCAGTACTTC. V is TRBV4-1 and J is TRBJ2-5; 10 bases match TRBD2. The J call may not be correct, given that the DNA end is closer to TRBJ2-7. The CDR3 covers 16 residues. In germline, CDR1 is MGHRA, CDR2 YSYEKL.

V gene TRBV20-1 combines with J gene TRBJ2-3; the D is unclear. The CDR3 spans 11 residues. Germline CDR1 is DFQATT and CDR2 is SNEGSKA (reference sequence). V gave up 3 bases and J gave up 7 bases, with 8 bases separating them. The CDR3 sequence is CSASSGNTQYF. The CDR3, as DNA: TGCAGTGCTAGTTCCGGAAATACGCAGTATTTT.